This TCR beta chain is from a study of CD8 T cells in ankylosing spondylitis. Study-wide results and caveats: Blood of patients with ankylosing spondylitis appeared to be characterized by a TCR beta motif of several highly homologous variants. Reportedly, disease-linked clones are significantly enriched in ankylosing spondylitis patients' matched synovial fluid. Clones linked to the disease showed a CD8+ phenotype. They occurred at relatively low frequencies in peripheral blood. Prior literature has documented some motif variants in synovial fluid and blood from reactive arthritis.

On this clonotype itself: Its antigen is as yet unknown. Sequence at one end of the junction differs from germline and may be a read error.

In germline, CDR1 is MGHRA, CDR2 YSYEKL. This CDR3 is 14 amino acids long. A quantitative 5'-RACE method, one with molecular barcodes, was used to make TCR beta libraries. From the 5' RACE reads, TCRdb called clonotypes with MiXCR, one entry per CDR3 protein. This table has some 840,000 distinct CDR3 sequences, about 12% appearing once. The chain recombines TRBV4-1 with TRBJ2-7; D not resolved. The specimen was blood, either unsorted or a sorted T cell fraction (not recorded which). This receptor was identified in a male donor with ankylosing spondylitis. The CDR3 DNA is TGCGCCCGCAGCCAAATGACGGACGCCTACGAGCAGTACTTC. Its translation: CARSQMTDAYEQYF.